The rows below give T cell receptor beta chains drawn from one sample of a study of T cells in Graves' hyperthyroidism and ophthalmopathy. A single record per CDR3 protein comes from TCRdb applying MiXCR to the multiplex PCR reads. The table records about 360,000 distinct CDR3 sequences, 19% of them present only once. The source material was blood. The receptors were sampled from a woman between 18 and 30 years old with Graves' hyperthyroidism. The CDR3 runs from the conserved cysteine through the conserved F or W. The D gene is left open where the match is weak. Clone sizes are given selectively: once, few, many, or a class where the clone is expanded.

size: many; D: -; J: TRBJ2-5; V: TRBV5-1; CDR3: CASSLVPARQETQYF; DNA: TGCGCCAGCAGCTTGGTGCCGGCGAGACAAGAGACCCAGTACTTC
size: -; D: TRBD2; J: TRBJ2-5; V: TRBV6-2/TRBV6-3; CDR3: CASSRLAGVETQYF; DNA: TGTGCCAGCAGTCGACTAGCGGGAGTCGAGACCCAGTACTTC
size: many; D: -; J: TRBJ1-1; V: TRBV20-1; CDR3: CSVPREERNTEAFF; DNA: TGCAGTGTCCCCCGGGAAGAACGAAACACTGAAGCTTTCTTT
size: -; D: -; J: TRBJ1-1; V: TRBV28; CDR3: CASGRDVLQAFF; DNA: TGTGCCAGCGGGCGAGATGTGCTGCAAGCTTTCTTT
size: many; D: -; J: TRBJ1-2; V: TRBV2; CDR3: CASSLLRGYGYTF; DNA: TGTGCCAGCAGTCTACTCAGGGGTTATGGCTACACCTTC
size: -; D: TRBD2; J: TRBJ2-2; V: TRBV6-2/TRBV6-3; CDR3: CASSPMSGKDTGELFF; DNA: TGTGCCAGCAGTCCCATGAGCGGGAAGGACACCGGGGAGCTGTTTTTT
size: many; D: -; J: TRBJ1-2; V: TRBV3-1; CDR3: CASSQDPAGYGYTF; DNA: TGTGCCAGCAGCCAAGATCCGGCAGGCTATGGCTACACCTTC
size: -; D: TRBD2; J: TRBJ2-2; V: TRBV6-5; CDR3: CASSIALAGVAGELFF; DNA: TGTGCCAGCAGCATCGCCTTGGCGGGGGTAGCCGGGGAGCTGTTTTTT
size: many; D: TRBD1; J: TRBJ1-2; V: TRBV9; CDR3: CASSVGQGPGLGYGYTF; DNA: TGTGCCAGCAGCGTTGGACAGGGGCCCGGTCTGGGCTATGGCTACACCTTC
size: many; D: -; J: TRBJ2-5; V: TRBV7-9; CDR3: CASSLVAVQETQYF; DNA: TGTGCCAGCAGCTTAGTAGCGGTCCAAGAGACCCAGTACTTC
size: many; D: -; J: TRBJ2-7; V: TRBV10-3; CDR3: CAISDFRRADAVEQYF; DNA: TGTGCCATCAGTGATTTTCGCAGGGCGGATGCGGTCGAGCAGTACTTC
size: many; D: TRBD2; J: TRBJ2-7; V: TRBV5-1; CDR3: CASSWDGGAAYEQYF; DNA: TGCGCCAGCAGCTGGGACGGGGGGGCGGCCTACGAGCAGTACTTC
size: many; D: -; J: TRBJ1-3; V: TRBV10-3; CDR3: CAISERGSSGNTIYF; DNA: TGTGCCATCAGTGAGAGAGGGAGCTCTGGAAACACCATATATTTT
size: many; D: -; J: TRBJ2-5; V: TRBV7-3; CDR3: CASSNPPREETQYF; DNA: TGTGCCAGCAGCAACCCTCCGAGGGAAGAGACCCAGTACTTC
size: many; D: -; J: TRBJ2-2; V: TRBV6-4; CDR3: CASSDSTQGGEELFF; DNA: TGTGCCAGCAGTGACTCGACACAGGGAGGGGAGGAGCTGTTTTTT
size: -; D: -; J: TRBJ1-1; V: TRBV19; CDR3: CASTPYPGDEAFF; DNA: TGTGCCAGTACCCCATACCCAGGTGATGAAGCTTTCTTT
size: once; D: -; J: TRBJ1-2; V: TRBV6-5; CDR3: CASSYSTGTYGYTF; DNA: TGTGCCAGCAGTTACTCAACAGGGACCTATGGCTACACCTTC
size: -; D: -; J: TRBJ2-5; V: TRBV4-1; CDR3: CASSQGVLPKTQYF; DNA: TGCGCCAGCAGCCAAGGGGTGCTCCCAAAGACCCAGTACTTC
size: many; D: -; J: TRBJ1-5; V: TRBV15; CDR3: CATSRDSYDSNQPQHF; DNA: TGTGCCACCAGCAGAGATTCGTACGACAGCAATCAGCCCCAGCATTTT
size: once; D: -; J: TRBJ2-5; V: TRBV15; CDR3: CATSRDRITQETQYF; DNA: TGTGCCACCAGCAGAGATCGCATTACTCAAGAGACCCAGTACTTC
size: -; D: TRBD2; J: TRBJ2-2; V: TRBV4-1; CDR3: CASSQEAGGRTGELFF; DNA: TGCGCCAGCAGCCAAGAAGCGGGGGGTCGGACCGGGGAGCTGTTTTTT